The next 25 T cell receptor beta chains were all read from a single sample in a study of cytomegalovirus exposure and HLA in healthy donors. PCR used 60 Vbeta primers and 13 Jbeta primers. Only in-frame clones appear in the TCRdb table, and some are missing; sequencing was by immunoSEQ multiplex PCR. The data contain tens of thousands of clones, around 74% of them singletons. Sequenced: PBMCs. All receptors come from a woman in her 30s in good health and CMV-seropositive.

The V gene is TRBV28, the J gene TRBJ1-1; D unclear. There are 15 residues in the CDR3. Germline V gives CDR1 MDHEN, CDR2 SYDVKM. Deletions cut 3 bases from V and 3 bases from J, with 14 bases between. The CDR3 loop reads CASSFRTDLDTEAFF. CDR3 DNA sequence: TGTGCCAGCAGTTTCCGTACAGATCTCGACACTGAAGCTTTCTTT.

Only a few counts were recorded for this clone. The J gene is TRBJ2-2, the V gene TRBV10-1; 9 nucleotides align to TRBD2. This CDR3 contains 17 residues. V lost 0 bases, J lost 4 bases, and 6 bases stayed unmatched. Per germline, CDR1 WNHNN and CDR2 SYGVQD (reference sequence). The CDR3 spells CASSESRASGTTGELFF. The CDR3 DNA follows: TGCGCCAGCAGTGAGTCTCGGGCTAGCGGGACCACCGGGGAGCTGTTTTTT.

V and J are TRBV29-1 and TRBJ2-3; a weak D match, TRBD2 (6 bases). V lost 4 bases and J 4 bases, leaving 6 bases between the germline ends. Germline V gives CDR1 SQVTM, CDR2 ANQGSEA. The CDR3 has 11 residues. The CDR3 reads CSVGEADTQYF. The CDR3 DNA reads TGCAGCGTTGGGGAGGCAGATACGCAGTATTTT.

The J gene is TRBJ1-1, the V gene TRBV11-2; D gene ambiguous. The CDR3 length is 12 residues. V was shortened by 4 bases and J by 7 bases, with 10 bases between the two germline ends. Germline V gives CDR1 SGHAT, CDR2 FQNNGV. The CDR3 nucleotides are TGTGCCAGCAGCTCCGGGTCGGTTGAAGCTTTCTTT. The encoded protein is CASSSGSVEAFF. The entire variable domain, with the rest obtained from reference TRBV11-2 and TRBJ1-1, is as follows: EAGVAQSPRYKIIEKRQSVAFWCNPISGHATLYWYQQILGQGPKLLIQFQNNGVVDDSQLPKDRFSAERLKGVDSTLKIQPAKLEDSAVYLCASSSGSVEAFFGQGTRLTVV.

The chain is built from TRBV30 and TRBJ1-5; D uncertain. This CDR3 comprises 14 residues. Germline V gene lookup returns CDR1 GTSNPN and CDR2 SVGIG (reference sequence). The ends were cut back, 1 base at V and 2 bases at J, with 9 bases in the middle. CDR3 DNA sequence: TGTGCCTGGAGTGCCGTCCGGGGCAATCAGCCCCAGCATTTT. Translation: CAWSAVRGNQPQHF.

This sequence joins TRBV10-1 and TRBJ2-1; 9 nucleotides match TRBD1. This CDR3 comprises 14 residues. Germline-derived CDR1 and CDR2 are WNHNN and SYGVQD (reference sequence). V shed 5 bases and J 7 bases; nucleotides not matched to a gene: 6. CDR3 nucleotides: TGCGCCAGCAGTAATCGGGACAGGGAAAATGAGCAGTTCTTC. Translated, it gives CASSNRDRENEQFF.

In nucleotides, the CDR3 is TGTGCCAGCAGGCTACCGGGACAGGGGGATGCTGAAGCTTTCTTT. Protein sequence: CASRLPGQGDAEAFF. The chain is built from TRBV28 and TRBJ1-1; 11 nucleotides match TRBD1. The germline CDR1 and CDR2 sequences are MDHEN and SYDVKM. J was trimmed by 6 bases and V by 6 bases; bases with no gene match: 9. The CDR3 is 15 amino acids.

The chain recombines TRBV6-1 with TRBJ2-3, with a tentative D call TRBD2 (6 bases). CDR1 is MNHNS and CDR2 is SASEGT in the germline V gene. Deletions cut 7 bases from V and 4 bases from J, with 9 bases between. The CDR3 covers 12 residues. The CDR3 bases are TGTGCCAGCACCGGGAGCGCAGATACGCAGTATTTT. Translating it yields CASTGSADTQYF.

The rearrangement uses TRBV18 and TRBJ1-5; D call uncertain. CDR3 length: 13 amino acids. Germline V gene sequence: CDR1 KGHSH, CDR2 LQKENI. Trimming removed 4 bases from V and 7 bases from J, with 11 bases in between. CDR3 sequence (DNA): TGTGCCAGCTCACTTGGACGGGAGCAGCCCCAGCATTTT. Translation gives CASSLGREQPQHF. The full variable domain, with the rest looked up from reference TRBV18 and TRBJ1-5, is NAGVMQNPRHLVRRRGQEARLRCSPMKGHSHVYWYRQLPEEGLKFMVYLQKENIIDESGMPKERFSAEFPKEGPSILRIQQVVRGDSAAYFCASSLGREQPQHFGDGTRLSIL.

This clone was seen a few times. The J gene is TRBJ2-7, the V gene TRBV4-2; TRBD1 aligns across 9 bases. CDR3 length: 17 amino acids. V shed 4 bases, J shed 1 base, and the junction held 11 bases outside the gene matches. Germline CDR1 reads LGHNA; CDR2 reads YNFKEQ. The CDR3 bases are TGTGCCAGCAGCCCACCATTGACAGGGGGTTTTTCCTACGAGCAGTACTTC. Translating it yields CASSPPLTGGFSYEQYF.

This clone was seen a few times. The chain has TRBV4-3 and TRBJ2-3; 9 bases fit TRBD2. The CDR3 runs 16 residues. CDR1 and CDR2 (germline): LGHNA, YSLEER. With V trimmed by 4 bases and J by 4 bases, 9 bases remained unmatched. CDR3 amino acids: CASSRNSGRMSDTQYF. CDR3 nucleotide sequence: TGCGCCAGCAGCCGGAATAGCGGGAGAATGTCAGATACGCAGTATTTT.

The chain links TRBV5-1 to TRBJ1-1; D unresolved. The CDR3 totals 15 residues. Trimming pared 0 bases from V and 0 bases from J, leaving 9 bases between. Germline-derived CDR1 and CDR2 are SGHRS and YFSETQ. This CDR3 is CASSLVEGMNTEAFF. Written as DNA, the CDR3 is TGCGCCAGCAGCTTGGTGGAGGGTATGAACACTGAAGCTTTCTTT. Full variable domain (remainder filled in from reference TRBV5-1 and TRBJ1-1): KAGVTQTPRYLIKTRGQQVTLSCSPISGHRSVSWYQQTPGQGLQFLFEYFSETQRNKGNFPGRFSGRQFSNSRSEMNVSTLELGDSALYLCASSLVEGMNTEAFFGQGTRLTVV.

This clone occurred a few times. The rearrangement links TRBV10-3 to TRBJ1-2; 8 nucleotides match TRBD1. Germline CDR1 reads ENHRY; CDR2 reads SYGVKD. The J segment lost 8 bases and the V segment lost 8 bases, leaving 7 bases of the junction unmatched. The CDR3 contains 12 residues. The CDR3 spells CAIRTGSKGYTF. The CDR3 DNA sequence: TGTGCCATCCGGACAGGGAGTAAGGGCTACACCTTC.

The rearrangement uses TRBV2 and TRBJ2-7, with 7 bases identical to TRBD2. CDR3 length: 12 residues. The germline gives CDR1 SNHLY, CDR2 FYNNEI. Trimming removed 8 bases from V and 3 bases from J; junction bases left unmatched: 4. The CDR3 DNA sequence: TGTGCCAGCGTAGCGGGTCTCTACGAGCAGTACTTC. Its protein is CASVAGLYEQYF.

This rearrangement joins TRBV30 to TRBJ2-5; no clear D. Between the trimmed V and J ends, which lost 0 bases and 5 bases, there was a span of 10 bases. Looked up from germline, CDR1 is GTSNPN and CDR2 is SVGIG (reference sequence). The CDR3 has 13 residues. CDR3 DNA: TGTGCCTGGAGTGTGCGCATCCGGGAGACCCAGTACTTC. Its protein is CAWSVRIRETQYF.

The CDR3 region is CASKGQGRAFF. CDR3 nucleotide sequence: TGTGCCAGCAAGGGACAGGGTCGGGCTTTCTTT. The rearrangement links TRBV6-5 to TRBJ1-1; 9 nucleotides match TRBD1. Trimming removed 7 bases from V and 11 bases from J; junction bases left unmatched: 5. The CDR3 covers 11 residues. The V gene's germline CDR1 is MNHEY and CDR2 SVGAGI.

This clone came up a few times. J is TRBJ1-1 and V is TRBV25-1; the match to TRBD1 covers 7 bases. The CDR3 loop spans 14 amino acids. Germline V gene lookup returns CDR1 MGHDK and CDR2 SYGVNS. V trimming: 3 bases; J trimming: 2 bases; junction bases outside the gene matches: 3. The CDR3 nucleotides read TGTGCCAGCAGTGAGACAGGGCCTAACACTGAAGCTTTCTTT. Its translation is CASSETGPNTEAFF. Full variable domain (remainder filled in from reference TRBV25-1 and TRBJ1-1): EADIYQTPRYLVIGTGKKITLECSQTMGHDKMYWYQQDPGMELHLIHYSYGVNSTEKGDLSSESTVSRIRTEHFPLTLESARPSHTSQYLCASSETGPNTEAFFGQGTRLTVV.

The rearrangement joins TRBV13 to TRBJ1-4, with TRBD1 identical over 8 bases. V lost 5 bases to trimming and J lost 5 bases; unmatched junction nucleotides: 7. Germline V gene sequence: CDR1 PRHDT, CDR2 FYEKMQ (reference sequence). The CDR3 covers 15 residues. Written as DNA, the CDR3 is TGTGCCAGCAGCAACCGACAGGGGTTAAATGAAAAACTGTTTTTT. This gives the protein CASSNRQGLNEKLFF.

The chain carries TRBV5-1 and TRBJ2-7; 8 positions match TRBD2. Germline V gene sequence: CDR1 SGHRS, CDR2 YFSETQ. After removal of 2 bases from V and 5 bases from J, the junction contained 9 bases not matched to a gene. This CDR3 contains 15 residues. The CDR3 sequence: CASSFGSGRGHEQYF. The CDR3 DNA follows: TGCGCCAGCAGCTTCGGGAGCGGGAGAGGACACGAGCAGTACTTC.

CDR3 amino acids: CASSRGLSSRDEQFF. In nucleotides, the CDR3 is TGTGCCAGCAGCCGCGGACTATCCTCCAGGGATGAGCAGTTCTTC. The rearrangement uses TRBV28 and TRBJ2-1; a weak D match, TRBD2 (6 bases). Deletions cut 6 bases from V and 8 bases from J, with 20 bases between. Germline CDR1 MDHEN, CDR2 SYDVKM. The CDR3 runs 15 residues.

The chain joins TRBV25-1 to TRBJ1-2; 7 bases align to TRBD1. Germline values: CDR1 MGHDK, CDR2 SYGVNS. This CDR3 has 13 residues. The V gene end was trimmed by 6 bases and the J gene end by 4 bases; junction bases not matched to a gene: 5. DNA of the CDR3: TGTGCCAGCAGACCCACAGGGGCCTATGGCTACACCTTC. It yields the protein CASRPTGAYGYTF.

This chain uses TRBV7-2 with TRBJ2-2; 12 bases map to TRBD2. The junction had 7 bases not matched to a gene; V was cut back by 7 bases and J by 4 bases. Germline-derived CDR1 and CDR2 are SGHTA and FQGNSA. The CDR3 extends over 16 amino acids. CDR3 sequence: CASTPGLAGSTGELFF. CDR3 DNA sequence: TGTGCCAGCACCCCCGGACTAGCGGGAAGCACCGGGGAGCTGTTTTTT.

This chain links TRBV18 with TRBJ2-7, with D possibly TRBD2 on 5 matching bases. The CDR3 spans 13 residues. Germline CDR1 reads KGHSH; CDR2 reads LQKENI. V was trimmed by 2 bases and J by 4 bases, leaving 9 bases between them. The CDR3 protein is CASSPRTGYEQYF. CDR3 bases: TGTGCCAGCTCACCAAGGACGGGATACGAGCAGTACTTC. Full variable domain (remainder filled in from reference TRBV18 and TRBJ2-7): NAGVMQNPRHLVRRRGQEARLRCSPMKGHSHVYWYRQLPEEGLKFMVYLQKENIIDESGMPKERFSAEFPKEGPSILRIQQVVRGDSAAYFCASSPRTGYEQYFGPGTRLTVT.

This clone occurred a few times. The chain joins TRBV30 to TRBJ2-3; 12 bases fit TRBD2. Germline V CDR1 and CDR2: GTSNPN, SVGIG (reference sequence). The CDR3 is 18 residues long. J was trimmed by 5 bases and V by 0 bases; bases with no gene match: 12. The CDR3: CAWSVRPMTSGRGDTQYF. DNA of the CDR3: TGTGCCTGGAGTGTACGCCCGATGACTAGCGGGAGAGGAGATACGCAGTATTTT.

The V gene is TRBV6-1, the J gene TRBJ1-2; 7 bases are shared with TRBD1. This CDR3 spans 17 amino acids. The V gene end was trimmed by 4 bases and the J gene end by 2 bases; junction bases not matched to a gene: 13. In germline, CDR1 is MNHNS, CDR2 SASEGT. CDR3 DNA sequence: TGTGCCAGCAGTGGCCGGGACAGAGGAGGGTGGAACTATGGCTACACCTTC. Protein product: CASSGRDRGGWNYGYTF.